Listed below are T cell receptor beta chains from one sample, sequenced in a study of Graves' ophthalmopathy and Graves' hyperthyroidism. TCRdb re-called the multiplex PCR reads through MiXCR, storing one row per CDR3 protein. The table lists 200,000 to 300,000 distinct CDR3 sequences, roughly 50% of them singletons, with about 45% in the top ten. Sequenced input: peripheral blood. Receptors were obtained from an adult man with Graves' ophthalmopathy. Both conserved end residues are part of each CDR3. A D gene is named only where the DNA matches it firmly. The size field is filled for only some rows; it gives once, few, many or a size class.

TRBJ2-2 | NA | NA | TRBV29-1 | CSVQGRSTGELFF | TGCAGCGTTCAAGGCAGGAGCACCGGGGAGCTGTTTTTT
TRBJ2-2 | once | TRBD2 | TRBV10-3 | CAISGSSGRLNTGELFF | TGTGCCATCAGTGGATCTAGCGGGAGGCTGAACACCGGGGAGCTGTTTTTT
TRBJ2-5 | few | TRBD1 | TRBV9 | CASSRSGQAYQETQYF | TGTGCCAGCAGCAGATCGGGACAGGCGTACCAAGAGACCCAGTACTTC
TRBJ1-6 | NA | NA | TRBV9 | CASSVSGNQPLHF | TGTGCCAGCAGCGTAAGTGGCAATCAGCCCCTCCACTTT
TRBJ1-1 | few | TRBD1 | TRBV19 | CASSYQGAEAFF | TGTGCCAGTAGCTACCAGGGGGCCGAAGCTTTCTTT
TRBJ1-6 | few | NA | TRBV7-2 | CASGQSSYNSPLHF | TGTGCCAGCGGACAAAGCTCCTATAATTCACCCCTCCACTTT
TRBJ2-7 | NA | NA | TRBV19 | CASSIDQGGREQYF | TGTGCCAGTAGTATAGATCAGGGTGGGAGAGAGCAGTACTTC
TRBJ1-4 | NA | NA | TRBV5-1 | CASSLGASFEKLFF | TGCGCCAGCAGCTTGGGAGCCTCTTTCGAAAAACTGTTTTTT
TRBJ1-5 | many | NA | TRBV12-3/TRBV12-4 | CASSFGRYNQPQHF | TGTGCCAGCAGTTTCGGCCGGTACAATCAGCCCCAGCATTTT
TRBJ1-6 | NA | NA | TRBV5-8 | CASSLAGGQSPLHF | TGTGCCAGCAGCTTAGCGGGGGGTCAATCACCCCTCCACTTT
TRBJ1-1 | NA | NA | TRBV30 | CAWWGTWNTEAFF | TGTGCCTGGTGGGGGACATGGAACACTGAAGCTTTCTTT
TRBJ2-7 | NA | TRBD2 | TRBV12-3/TRBV12-4 | CASSSERELSYEQYF | TGTGCCAGCAGTTCTGAGCGGGAGTTGTCCTACGAGCAGTACTTC
TRBJ2-7 | NA | TRBD2 | TRBV7-2 | CASSMGLAGGYEQYF | TGTGCCAGCAGCATGGGACTAGCGGGGGGATACGAGCAGTACTTC
TRBJ2-7 | NA | NA | TRBV4-1 | CASSQAPVPGEQYF | TGCGCCAGCAGCCAAGCGCCCGTACCCGGCGAGCAGTACTTC
TRBJ2-2 | few | NA | TRBV2 | CASSAGTENTGELFF | TGTGCCAGCAGTGCCGGGACTGAAAACACCGGGGAGCTGTTTTTT
TRBJ2-2 | NA | NA | TRBV11-2 | CASSPWGGATTGELFF | TGTGCCAGCAGCCCCTGGGGGGGCGCAACCACCGGGGAGCTGTTTTTT
TRBJ2-5 | NA | NA | TRBV5-1 | CASSLGGRPQETQYF | TGCGCCAGCAGCTTGGGGGGACGGCCACAAGAGACCCAGTACTTC
TRBJ1-2 | NA | NA | TRBV7-2 | CASSSDGTTRGYTF | TGTGCCAGCAGCTCGGACGGAACTACTAGGGGCTACACCTTC
TRBJ2-2 | NA | TRBD1 | TRBV10-3 | CAIKTDRATGELFF | TGTGCCATCAAGACGGACAGGGCCACCGGGGAGCTGTTTTTT
TRBJ2-7 | few | TRBD1 | TRBV7-2 | CASSPSGGVDEQYF | TGTGCCAGCAGCCCCTCAGGGGGTGTCGACGAGCAGTACTTC
TRBJ2-2 | NA | NA | TRBV12-3/TRBV12-4 | CASSPRSTAANTGELFF | TGTGCCAGCAGTCCCCGCTCGACAGCCGCGAACACCGGGGAGCTGTTTTTT
TRBJ1-1 | NA | NA | TRBV29-1 | CSVELTGDTEAFF | TGCAGCGTTGAATTGACAGGCGACACTGAAGCTTTCTTT
TRBJ2-1 | NA | TRBD2 | TRBV10-3 | CAISEATSGTNEQFF | TGTGCCATCAGTGAGGCGACTAGCGGGACCAATGAGCAGTTCTTC
TRBJ2-7 | NA | NA | TRBV24-1 | CATSDDGDEVVNEQYF | TGTGCCACCAGTGATGACGGGGACGAGGTAGTCAATGAGCAGTACTTC
TRBJ2-7 | once | TRBD1 | TRBV6-5 | CASRDRDEQYF | TGTGCCAGCAGGGACAGGGACGAGCAGTACTTC
TRBJ1-6 | many | NA | TRBV7-2 | CASSVGRGQSSYNSPLHF | TGTGCCAGCAGCGTAGGACGGGGACAAAGCTCCTATAATTCACCCCTCCACTTT
TRBJ2-7 | NA | TRBD2 | TRBV29-1 | CSVEIPGGLAGSYEQYF | TGCAGCGTTGAGATCCCCGGGGGACTAGCGGGATCCTACGAGCAGTACTTC